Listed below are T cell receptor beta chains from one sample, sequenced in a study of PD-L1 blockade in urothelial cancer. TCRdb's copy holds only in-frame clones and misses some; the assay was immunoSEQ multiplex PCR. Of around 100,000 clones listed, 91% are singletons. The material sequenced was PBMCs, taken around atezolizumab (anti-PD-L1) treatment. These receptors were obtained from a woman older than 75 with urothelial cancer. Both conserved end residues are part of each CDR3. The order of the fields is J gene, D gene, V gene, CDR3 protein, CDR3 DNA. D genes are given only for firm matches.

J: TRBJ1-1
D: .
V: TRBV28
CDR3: CASRQGLMNTEAFF
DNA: TGTGCCAGCAGACAGGGTCTTATGAACACTGAAGCTTTCTTT

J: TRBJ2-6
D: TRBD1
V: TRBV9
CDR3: CASSVAGGSSGANVLTF
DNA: TGTGCCAGCAGCGTCGCAGGGGGAAGCTCTGGGGCCAACGTCCTGACTTTC

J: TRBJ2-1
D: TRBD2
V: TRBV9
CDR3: CANSSGRAQEEQFF
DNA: TGTGCCAATTCGAGCGGGAGGGCCCAAGAGGAGCAGTTCTTC

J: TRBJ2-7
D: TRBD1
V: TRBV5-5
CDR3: CASSPGQVLEYF
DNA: TGTGCCAGCAGCCCCGGACAGGTTTTGGAGTACTTC

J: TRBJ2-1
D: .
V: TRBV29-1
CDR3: CSVLDYSYNEQFF
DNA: TGCAGCGTTTTAGACTATTCTTACAATGAGCAGTTCTTC

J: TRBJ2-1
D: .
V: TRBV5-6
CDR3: CASSDRDKAYNEQFF
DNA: TGTGCCAGCAGCGACCGGGACAAGGCCTACAATGAGCAGTTCTTC

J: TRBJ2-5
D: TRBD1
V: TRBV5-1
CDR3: CASSMGTGNQETQYF
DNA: TGCGCCAGCAGTATGGGGACAGGGAACCAAGAGACCCAGTACTTC

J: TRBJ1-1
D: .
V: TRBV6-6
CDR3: CASTMDKNTEAFF
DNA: TGTGCCAGCACCATGGACAAGAACACTGAAGCTTTCTTT

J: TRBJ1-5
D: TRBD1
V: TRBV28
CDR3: CASSFRDRNQPQHF
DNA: TGTGCCAGCAGTTTCCGGGACAGAAATCAGCCCCAGCATTTT

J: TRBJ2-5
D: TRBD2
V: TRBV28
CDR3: CASSSSGSGETQYF
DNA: TGTGCCAGCAGTTCCAGCGGGAGTGGCGAGACCCAGTACTTC

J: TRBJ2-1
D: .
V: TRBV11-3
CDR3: CASSFGIAAYNEQFF
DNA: TGTGCCAGCAGCTTCGGAATAGCAGCATACAATGAGCAGTTCTTC

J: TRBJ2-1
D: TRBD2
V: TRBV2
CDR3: CASSEFGGRGMIEQFF
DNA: TGTGCCAGCAGTGAATTCGGGGGGAGGGGAATGATTGAGCAGTTCTTC

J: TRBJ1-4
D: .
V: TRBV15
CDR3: CATSRGQAANEKLFF
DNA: TGTGCCACCAGCAGAGGACAGGCAGCTAATGAAAAACTGTTTTTT

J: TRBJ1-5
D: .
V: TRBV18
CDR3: CASSPTAHSNQPQHF
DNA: TGTGCCAGCTCACCGACAGCCCATAGCAATCAGCCCCAGCATTTT

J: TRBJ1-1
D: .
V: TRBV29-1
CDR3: CSDDSGEFMNTEAFF
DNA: TGCAGCGATGACTCAGGGGAGTTCATGAACACTGAAGCTTTCTTT

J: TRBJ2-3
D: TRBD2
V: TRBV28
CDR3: CASSLGKVWASSGGGPDTQYF
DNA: TGTGCCAGCAGTTTAGGGAAGGTGTGGGCTAGCTCGGGAGGAGGGCCAGATACGCAGTATTTT

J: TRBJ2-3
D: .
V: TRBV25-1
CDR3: CASSPRSPLADTQYF
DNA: TGTGCCAGCAGCCCCCGGTCTCCTCTAGCAGATACGCAGTATTTT

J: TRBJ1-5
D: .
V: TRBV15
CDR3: CATSRIRSGGRGNQPQHF
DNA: TGTGCCACCAGCAGAATAAGGAGTGGAGGGAGGGGCAATCAGCCCCAGCATTTT

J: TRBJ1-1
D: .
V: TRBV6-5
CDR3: CASTTPGFSTEAFF
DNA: TGTGCCAGCACCACGCCCGGGTTCAGCACTGAAGCTTTCTTT

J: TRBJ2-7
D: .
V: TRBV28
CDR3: CAASTGKVGQYF
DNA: TGTGCCGCCTCAACAGGGAAAGTAGGGCAGTACTTC

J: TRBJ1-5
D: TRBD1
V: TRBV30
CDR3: CAWGQGINQPQHF
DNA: TGTGCCTGGGGACAGGGGATCAATCAGCCCCAGCATTTT

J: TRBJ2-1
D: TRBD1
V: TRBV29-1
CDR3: CSVGDVDRGAYNEQFF
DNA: TGCAGCGTTGGGGACGTCGACAGGGGAGCCTACAATGAGCAGTTCTTC

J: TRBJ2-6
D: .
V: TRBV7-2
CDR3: CASSYPRGANVLTF
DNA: TGTGCCAGCAGTTACCCCAGGGGGGCCAACGTCCTGACTTTC

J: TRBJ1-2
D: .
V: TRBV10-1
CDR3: CASSDTGLGYTF
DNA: TGCGCCAGCAGTGATACAGGCCTGGGCTACACCTTC

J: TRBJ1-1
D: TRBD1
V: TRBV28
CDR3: CASRGQGAGEAFF
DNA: TGTGCCAGCAGAGGACAGGGGGCCGGTGAAGCTTTCTTT

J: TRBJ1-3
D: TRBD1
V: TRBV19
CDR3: CASRSRDRFLSSGNTIYF
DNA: TGTGCCAGTCGAAGCCGGGACAGGTTCTTGTCCTCTGGAAACACCATATATTTT

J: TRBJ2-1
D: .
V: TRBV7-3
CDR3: CASSRQEGSYNEQFF
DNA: TGTGCCAGCAGCCGTCAAGAGGGTTCCTACAATGAGCAGTTCTTC

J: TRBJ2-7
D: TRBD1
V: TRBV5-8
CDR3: CASSSDRIRNYEQYF
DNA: TGTGCCAGCAGCTCGGACAGGATTCGAAACTACGAGCAGTACTTC

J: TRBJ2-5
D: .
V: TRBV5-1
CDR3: CASSPQVPQETQYF
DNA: TGCGCCAGCAGCCCTCAGGTTCCACAAGAGACCCAGTACTTC

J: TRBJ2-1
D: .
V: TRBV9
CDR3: CASSGFSHVEQFF
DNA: TGTGCCAGCAGCGGTTTTAGTCACGTTGAGCAGTTCTTC

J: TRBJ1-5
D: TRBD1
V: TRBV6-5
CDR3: CASSYGQGGQPQHF
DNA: TGTGCCAGCAGTTACGGGCAGGGGGGTCAGCCCCAGCATTTT